Listed here is a single T cell receptor (beta chain). Antigen: not known. The primer mix had 60 Vbeta and 13 Jbeta primers. Assay used: immunoSEQ multiplex PCR; TCRdb lists only in-frame clones, some missing. The sample lists over 60,000 clones, roughly 77% occurring once. The data derive from a study of cytomegalovirus exposure and HLA in healthy donors. Study observations and caveats: In vitro confirmation showed a few CMV-associated chains to be CMV antigen specific. Some V segments, including TRBV6-2 and TRBV6-3, were excluded as indistinguishable.

The CDR3 length is 15 residues. The germline V gene has CDR1 SGHRS and CDR2 YFSETQ. Trimming removed 0 bases from V and 1 base from J; junction bases left unmatched: 1. The sequencing sample was made of PBMCs. The sequence was collected from a woman in her 30s in good health and CMV-seronegative. The rearrangement uses TRBV5-1 and TRBJ1-3; 7 bases match TRBD1. CDR3 residues: CASSLATGSGNTIYF. The CDR3 DNA is TGCGCCAGCAGCTTGGCGACAGGGTCTGGAAACACCATATATTTT.